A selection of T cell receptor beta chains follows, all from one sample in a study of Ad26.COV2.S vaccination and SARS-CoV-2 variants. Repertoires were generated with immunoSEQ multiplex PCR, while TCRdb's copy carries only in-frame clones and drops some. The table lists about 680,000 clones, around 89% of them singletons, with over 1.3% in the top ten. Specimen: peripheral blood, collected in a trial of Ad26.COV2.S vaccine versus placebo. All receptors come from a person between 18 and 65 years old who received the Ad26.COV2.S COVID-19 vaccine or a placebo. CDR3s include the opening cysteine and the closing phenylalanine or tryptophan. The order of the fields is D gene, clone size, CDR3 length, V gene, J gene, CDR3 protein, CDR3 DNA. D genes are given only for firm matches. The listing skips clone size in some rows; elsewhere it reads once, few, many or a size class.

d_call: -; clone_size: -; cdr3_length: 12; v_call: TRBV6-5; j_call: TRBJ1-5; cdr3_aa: CASRRGNQPQHF; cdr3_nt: TGTGCCAGCAGGCGGGGGAATCAGCCCCAGCATTTT
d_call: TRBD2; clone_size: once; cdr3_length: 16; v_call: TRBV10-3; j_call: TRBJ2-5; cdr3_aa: CAISEWPSGAGETQYF; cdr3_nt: TGTGCCATCAGCGAGTGGCCTAGCGGAGCGGGGGAGACCCAGTACTTC
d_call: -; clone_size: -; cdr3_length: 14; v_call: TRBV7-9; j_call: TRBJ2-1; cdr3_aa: CASLWTESYNEQFF; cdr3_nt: TGTGCCAGCCTCTGGACAGAGTCCTACAATGAGCAGTTCTTC
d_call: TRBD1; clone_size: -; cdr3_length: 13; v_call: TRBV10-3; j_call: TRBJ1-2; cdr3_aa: CAIHGQGFIGYTF; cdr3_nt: TGTGCCATTCACGGACAGGGCTTCATTGGCTACACCTTC
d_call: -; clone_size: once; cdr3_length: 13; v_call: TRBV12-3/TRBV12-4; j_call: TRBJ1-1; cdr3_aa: CASSLGGPTEAFF; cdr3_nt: TGTGCCAGCAGTTTAGGGGGGCCCACTGAAGCTTTCTTT
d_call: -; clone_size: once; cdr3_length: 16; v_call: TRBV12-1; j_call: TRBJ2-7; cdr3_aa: CASSTGLAQGFHEQYF; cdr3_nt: TGTGCCAGCAGCACAGGACTAGCGCAGGGATTCCACGAGCAGTACTTC
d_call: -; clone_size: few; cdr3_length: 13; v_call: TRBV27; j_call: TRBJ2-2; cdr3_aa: CASLGWNTGELFF; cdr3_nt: TGTGCCAGCCTGGGTTGGAACACCGGGGAGCTGTTTTTT
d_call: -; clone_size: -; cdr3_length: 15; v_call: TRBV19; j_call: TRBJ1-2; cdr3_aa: CASSIDSASSYGYTF; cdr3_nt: TGTGCCAGTAGTATTGACAGCGCGTCTAGCTATGGCTACACCTTC
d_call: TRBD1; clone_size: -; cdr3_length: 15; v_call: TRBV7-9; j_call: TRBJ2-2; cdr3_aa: CASSLGTGDPGELFF; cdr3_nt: TGTGCCAGCAGCTTAGGGACAGGGGATCCCGGGGAGCTGTTTTTT
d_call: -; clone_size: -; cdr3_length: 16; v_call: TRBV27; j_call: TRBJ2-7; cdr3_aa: CASKHSRDIPSYEQYF; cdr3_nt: TGTGCCAGCAAACACAGCCGGGACATACCCTCCTACGAGCAGTACTTC
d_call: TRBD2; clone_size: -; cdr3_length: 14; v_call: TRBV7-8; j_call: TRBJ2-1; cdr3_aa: CASSLAGGLGEQFF; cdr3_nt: TGTGCCAGCAGCTTAGCGGGAGGGCTAGGTGAGCAGTTCTTC
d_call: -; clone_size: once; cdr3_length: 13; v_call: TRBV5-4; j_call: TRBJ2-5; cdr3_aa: CASGRGGQETQYF; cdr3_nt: TGTGCCAGCGGGAGAGGGGGCCAAGAGACCCAGTACTTC
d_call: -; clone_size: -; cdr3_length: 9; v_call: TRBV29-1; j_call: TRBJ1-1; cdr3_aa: CSFRTEAFF; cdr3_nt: TGCAGCTTCCGCACTGAAGCTTTCTTT
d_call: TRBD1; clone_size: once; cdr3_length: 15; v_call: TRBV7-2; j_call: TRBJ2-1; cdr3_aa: CASSFKTGDLDEQFF; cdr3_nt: TGTGCCAGCAGCTTCAAAACAGGGGATTTAGATGAGCAGTTCTTC
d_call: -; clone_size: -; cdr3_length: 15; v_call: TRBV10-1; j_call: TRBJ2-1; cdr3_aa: CASRETGTDNNEQFF; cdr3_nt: TGCGCCAGCAGAGAAACCGGGACGGATAACAATGAGCAGTTCTTC
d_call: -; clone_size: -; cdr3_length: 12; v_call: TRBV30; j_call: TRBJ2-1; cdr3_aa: CAWSSTGYEQFF; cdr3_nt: TGTGCCTGGAGTTCCACTGGTTATGAGCAGTTCTTC
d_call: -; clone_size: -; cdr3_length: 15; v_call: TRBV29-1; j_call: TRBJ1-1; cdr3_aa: CSVEVSAGAGTEAFF; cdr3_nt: TGCAGCGTTGAAGTTTCGGCAGGGGCCGGTACTGAAGCTTTCTTT
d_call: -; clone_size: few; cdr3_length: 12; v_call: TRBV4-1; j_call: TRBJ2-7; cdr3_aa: CASSQVSGQQYF; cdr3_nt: TGCGCCAGCAGCCAAGTTAGTGGACAGCAGTACTTC
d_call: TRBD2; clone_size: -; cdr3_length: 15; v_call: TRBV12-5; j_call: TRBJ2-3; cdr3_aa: CASGQGLATTDTQYF; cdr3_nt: TGTGCTAGTGGGCAGGGACTAGCCACCACAGATACGCAGTATTTT
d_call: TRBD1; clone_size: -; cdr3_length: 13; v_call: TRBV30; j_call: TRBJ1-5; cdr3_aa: CAWSPDRDQPQHF; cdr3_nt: TGTGCCTGGAGCCCCGACAGGGACCAGCCCCAGCATTTT
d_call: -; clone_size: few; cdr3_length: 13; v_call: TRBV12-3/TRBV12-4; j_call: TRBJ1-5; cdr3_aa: CASSHRGNQPQHF; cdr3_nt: TGTGCCAGCAGCCACAGGGGCAATCAGCCCCAGCATTTT
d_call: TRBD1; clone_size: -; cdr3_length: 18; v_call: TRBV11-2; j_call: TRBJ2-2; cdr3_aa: CASSSLDRGRIKTGELFF; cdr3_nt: TGTGCCAGCAGCTCCCTCGACAGGGGGCGTATAAAGACCGGGGAGCTGTTTTTT
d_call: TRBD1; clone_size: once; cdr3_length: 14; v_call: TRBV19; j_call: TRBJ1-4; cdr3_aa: CASSKGQGGEKLFF; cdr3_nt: TGTGCCAGTAGTAAGGGACAGGGAGGCGAAAAACTGTTTTTT
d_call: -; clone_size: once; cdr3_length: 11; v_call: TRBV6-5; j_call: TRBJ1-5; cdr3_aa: CAVRRNQPQHF; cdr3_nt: TGTGCCGTCAGGAGGAATCAGCCCCAGCATTTT
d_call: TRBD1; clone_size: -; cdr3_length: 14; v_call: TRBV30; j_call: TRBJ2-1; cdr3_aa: CAWLRDRAYNEQFF; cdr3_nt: TGTGCCTGGCTAAGGGACAGGGCGTACAATGAGCAGTTCTTC
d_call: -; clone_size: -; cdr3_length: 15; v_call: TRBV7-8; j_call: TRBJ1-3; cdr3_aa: CASSPTRRAGNTIYF; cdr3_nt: TGTGCCAGCAGCCCAACCCGACGGGCTGGAAACACCATATATTTT
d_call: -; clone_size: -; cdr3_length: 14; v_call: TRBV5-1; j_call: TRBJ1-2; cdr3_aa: CASRGESQGLRYTF; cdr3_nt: TGCGCCAGCAGGGGGGAGTCTCAGGGTCTACGCTACACCTTC
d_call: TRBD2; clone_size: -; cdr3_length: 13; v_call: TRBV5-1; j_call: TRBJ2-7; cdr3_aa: CASSPGEGKEQYF; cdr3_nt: TGCGCCAGCAGCCCCGGGGAGGGAAAGGAGCAGTACTTC
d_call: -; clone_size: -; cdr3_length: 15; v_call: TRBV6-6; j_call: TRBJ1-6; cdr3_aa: CASSPPGQGGSPLHF; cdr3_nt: TGTGCCAGCAGCCCACCGGGACAAGGAGGATCACCCCTCCACTTT
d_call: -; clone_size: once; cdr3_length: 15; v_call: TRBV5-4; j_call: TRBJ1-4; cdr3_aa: CASSQGGTTNEKLFF; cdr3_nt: TGTGCCAGCAGCCAGGGAGGGACTACTAATGAAAAACTGTTTTTT
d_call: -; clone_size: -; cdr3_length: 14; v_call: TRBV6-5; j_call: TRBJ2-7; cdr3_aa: CASKGGTLGYEQYF; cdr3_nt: TGTGCCAGCAAAGGGGGAACATTGGGGTACGAGCAGTACTTC
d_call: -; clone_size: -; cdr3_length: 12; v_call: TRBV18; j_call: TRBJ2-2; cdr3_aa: CASSPPTGELFF; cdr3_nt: TGTGCCAGCTCACCACCGACCGGGGAGCTGTTTTTT
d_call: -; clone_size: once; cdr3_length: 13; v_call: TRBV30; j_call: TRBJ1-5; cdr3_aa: CAWSSMGNQPQHF; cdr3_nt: TGTGCCTGGAGTAGTATGGGAAATCAGCCCCAGCATTTT
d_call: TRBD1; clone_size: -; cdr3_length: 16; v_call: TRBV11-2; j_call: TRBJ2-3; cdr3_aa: CASSFLTGASTDTQYF; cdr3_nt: TGTGCCAGCAGCTTCCTGACAGGGGCGAGCACAGATACGCAGTATTTT
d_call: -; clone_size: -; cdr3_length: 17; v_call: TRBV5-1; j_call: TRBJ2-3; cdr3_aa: CASSPDPGAVGTDTQYF; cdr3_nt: TGCGCCAGCAGCCCGGACCCAGGGGCAGTTGGCACAGATACGCAGTATTTT
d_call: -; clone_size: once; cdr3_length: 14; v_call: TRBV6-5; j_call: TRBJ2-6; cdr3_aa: CASSYSIGANVLTF; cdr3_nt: TGTGCCAGCAGTTACTCGATAGGGGCCAACGTCCTGACTTTC
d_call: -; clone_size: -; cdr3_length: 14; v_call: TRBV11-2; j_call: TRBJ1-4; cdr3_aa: CASSAGPINEKLFF; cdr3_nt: TGTGCCAGCAGCGCGGGACCGATTAATGAAAAACTGTTTTTT
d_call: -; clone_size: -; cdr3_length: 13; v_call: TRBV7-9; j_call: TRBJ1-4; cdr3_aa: CASSLPGLEKLFF; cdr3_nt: TGTGCCAGCAGCCTCCCGGGATTGGAAAAACTGTTTTTT
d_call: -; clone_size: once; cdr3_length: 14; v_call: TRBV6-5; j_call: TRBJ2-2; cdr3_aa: CASSRAENTGELFF; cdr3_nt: TGTGCCAGCAGTAGGGCCGAGAACACCGGGGAGCTGTTTTTT
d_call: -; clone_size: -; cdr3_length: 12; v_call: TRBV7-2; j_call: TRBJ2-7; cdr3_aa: CASSSTPGEQYF; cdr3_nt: TGTGCCAGCAGCTCGACCCCTGGCGAGCAGTACTTC
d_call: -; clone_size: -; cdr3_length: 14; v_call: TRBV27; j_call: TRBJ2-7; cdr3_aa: CASSLRRTDTEQYF; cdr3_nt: TGTGCCAGCAGTTTACGAAGGACAGACACCGAGCAGTACTTC
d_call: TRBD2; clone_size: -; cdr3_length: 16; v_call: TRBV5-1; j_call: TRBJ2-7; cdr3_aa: CASSSGTSGSSYEQYF; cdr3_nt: TGCGCCAGCAGCTCTGGGACTAGCGGCAGCTCCTACGAGCAGTACTTC
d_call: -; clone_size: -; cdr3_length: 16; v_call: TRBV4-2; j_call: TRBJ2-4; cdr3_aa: CASSQEWGEAKNIQYF; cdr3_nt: TGTGCCAGCAGCCAAGAGTGGGGGGAGGCCAAAAACATTCAGTACTTC
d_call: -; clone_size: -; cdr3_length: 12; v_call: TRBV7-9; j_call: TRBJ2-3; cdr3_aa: CASSFGQDTQYF; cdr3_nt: TGTGCCAGCAGCTTCGGGCAAGATACGCAGTATTTT
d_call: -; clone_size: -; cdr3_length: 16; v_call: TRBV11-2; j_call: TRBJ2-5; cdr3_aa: CASSFGQGGTQETQYF; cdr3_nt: TGTGCCAGCAGCTTTGGGCAGGGTGGCACCCAAGAGACCCAGTACTTC
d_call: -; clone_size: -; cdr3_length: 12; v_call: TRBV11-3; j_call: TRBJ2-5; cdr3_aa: CASSAAGGTQYF; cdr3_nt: TGTGCCAGCAGCGCGGCCGGAGGGACCCAGTACTTC
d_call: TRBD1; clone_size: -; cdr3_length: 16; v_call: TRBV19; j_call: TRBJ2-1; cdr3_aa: CASSIRAGQGVNEQFF; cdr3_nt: TGTGCCAGTAGTATTAGGGCGGGACAGGGAGTCAATGAGCAGTTCTTC
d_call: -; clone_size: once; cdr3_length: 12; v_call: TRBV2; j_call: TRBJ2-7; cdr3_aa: CASSPGPYEQYF; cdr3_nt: TGTGCCAGCAGCCCCGGGCCCTACGAGCAGTACTTC
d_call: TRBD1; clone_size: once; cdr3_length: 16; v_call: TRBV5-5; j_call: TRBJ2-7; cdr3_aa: CASSFLPGTEYYEQYF; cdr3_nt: TGTGCCAGCAGCTTCCTGCCCGGGACAGAATACTACGAGCAGTACTTC
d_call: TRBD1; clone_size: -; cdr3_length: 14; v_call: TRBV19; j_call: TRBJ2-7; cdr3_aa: CASSSQGAGHEQYF; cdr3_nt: TGTGCCAGTAGTAGCCAGGGGGCAGGCCACGAGCAGTACTTC
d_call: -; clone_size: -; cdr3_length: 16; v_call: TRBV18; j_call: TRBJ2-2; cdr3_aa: CASSPTVDPNTGELFF; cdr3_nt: TGTGCCAGCTCACCGACAGTCGATCCGAACACCGGGGAGCTGTTTTTT
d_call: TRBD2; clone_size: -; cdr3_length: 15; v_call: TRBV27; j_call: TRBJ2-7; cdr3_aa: CASSRLTSGRGEQYF; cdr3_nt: TGTGCCAGCAGTCGACTTACTAGCGGGAGAGGGGAGCAGTACTTC
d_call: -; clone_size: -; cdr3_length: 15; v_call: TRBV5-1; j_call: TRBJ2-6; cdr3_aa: CASSLEPSGANVLTF; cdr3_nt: TGCGCCAGCAGCTTGGAGCCCTCTGGGGCCAACGTCCTGACTTTC
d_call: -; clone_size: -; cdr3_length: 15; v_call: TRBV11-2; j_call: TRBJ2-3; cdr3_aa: CASSPGTGGTDTQYF; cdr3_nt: TGTGCCAGCAGCCCAGGGACCGGAGGCACAGATACGCAGTATTTT
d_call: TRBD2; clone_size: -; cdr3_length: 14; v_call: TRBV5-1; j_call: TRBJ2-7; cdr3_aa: CASSTTSGSYEQYF; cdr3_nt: TGCGCCAGCAGCACAACTAGCGGGAGCTACGAGCAGTACTTC
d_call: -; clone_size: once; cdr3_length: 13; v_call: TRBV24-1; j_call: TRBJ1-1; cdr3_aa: CATSDFWGTEAFF; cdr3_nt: TGTGCCACCAGTGATTTCTGGGGGACTGAAGCTTTCTTT
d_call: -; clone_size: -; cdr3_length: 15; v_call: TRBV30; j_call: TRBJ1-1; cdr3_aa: CAWGFRRTLLSEAFF; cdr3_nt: TGTGCCTGGGGGTTCAGACGGACTCTATTGTCTGAAGCTTTCTTT
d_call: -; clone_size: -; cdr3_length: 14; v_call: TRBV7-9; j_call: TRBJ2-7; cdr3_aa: CASSPLGGGNEQYF; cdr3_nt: TGTGCCAGCAGCCCCCTGGGAGGGGGTAACGAGCAGTACTTC
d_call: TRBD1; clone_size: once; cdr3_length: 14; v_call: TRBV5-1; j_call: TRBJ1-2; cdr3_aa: CASSWGQGNYGYTF; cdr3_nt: TGCGCCAGCAGCTGGGGACAGGGGAATTATGGCTACACCTTC